The 24 T cell receptor beta chains in this list originate from one sample, sequenced in a study of blood T cell repertoires in COVID-19 (dated by TCRdb to the early 2020s). Receptors were amplified or captured by the immunoSEQ multiplex PCR assay. In its TCRdb copy, this immuneACCESS table keeps in-frame sequences only and misses some clones. Where compared with another copy, unresolved V genes explain less than half of these, and the others have no known cause. The sample contains fewer than 350,000 clones, roughly 86% of them found a single time. The ten largest clones take up just under 9% of the sample. Sequenced: peripheral blood. The source of these receptors is a man aged 40-49 years with active or convalescent COVID-19.

This chain uses TRBV5-1 with TRBJ2-2; 13 bases align to TRBD2. The CDR3 spans 19 residues. CDR1 and CDR2 from the germline V gene are SGHRS and YFSETQ. Trimming removed 0 bases from V and 4 bases from J; junction bases left unmatched: 9. The CDR3 sequence is CASSLGTSGRIRGTGELFF. The CDR3 coding sequence is TGCGCCAGCAGCTTGGGGACTAGCGGGAGAATCAGGGGCACCGGGGAGCTGTTTTTT.

The chain recombines TRBV2 with TRBJ2-2; 11 bases are shared with TRBD2. This CDR3 comprises 14 residues. Germline V gene lookup returns CDR1 SNHLY and CDR2 FYNNEI. V was pared by 9 bases and J by 7 bases, with 7 bases of the junction left unmatched. The CDR3 here is CARRLAGRGGELFF. In nucleotides, the CDR3 is TGTGCCAGGCGACTAGCGGGACGGGGCGGGGAGCTGTTTTTT.

The sample holds one count of this clone. The chain carries TRBV29-1 and TRBJ1-5; no reliable D call. The germline gives CDR1 SQVTM, CDR2 ANQGSEA. Trimming pared 4 bases from V and 3 bases from J, leaving 10 bases between. The CDR3 extends over 13 amino acids. The CDR3 loop is CSVAAVANQPQHF. The DNA for the CDR3 is TGCAGCGTTGCCGCGGTGGCCAATCAGCCCCAGCATTTT.

The chain links TRBV9 to TRBJ1-2; no definite D call. Germline CDR1 SGDLS, CDR2 YYNGEE. The V end lost 0 bases, the J end lost 1 base, and 7 bases lay between the germline ends. The CDR3 length is 14 residues. The CDR3 DNA sequence: TGTGCCAGCAGCGTAGGCGGAGGTAACTATGGCTACACCTTC. Amino acid sequence: CASSVGGGNYGYTF.

The chain couples TRBV2 to TRBJ2-6; TRBD1 might be the D (6 bases). The germline CDR1 and CDR2 sequences are SNHLY and FYNNEI. The V gene lost 6 bases and the J gene lost 0 bases, with 9 bases spanning the gap. There are 15 residues in the CDR3. Here the CDR3 DNA reads TGTGCCAGCAGACGACAGGCCTCTGGGGCCAACGTCCTGACTTTC. Encoded protein: CASRRQASGANVLTF.

The chain is built from TRBV18 and TRBJ2-5, with D possibly being TRBD2 (6 bases). V was cut by 2 bases and J by 5 bases, with 9 bases left in between. Germline CDR1 reads KGHSH; CDR2 reads LQKENI. This CDR3 is 13 amino acids long. The CDR3 loop reads CASSPGGPETQYF. CDR3 DNA sequence: TGTGCCAGCTCACCAGGAGGGCCGGAGACCCAGTACTTC.

This chain uses TRBV5-4 with TRBJ2-7; D is unresolved. The germline V gene has CDR1 SGHNT and CDR2 YYREEE (reference sequence). The CDR3 totals 12 residues. Deletions cut 4 bases from V and 2 bases from J, with 7 bases between. The CDR3 region has the DNA TGTGCCAGCAGCACGAGCCCCTACGAGCAGTACTTC. It yields the protein CASSTSPYEQYF.

The chain carries TRBV12-3 or TRBV12-4 and TRBJ1-2; 8 bases are a match to TRBD1. After removal of 4 bases from V and 8 bases from J, the junction contained 6 bases not matched to a gene. This CDR3 is 13 amino acids long. The CDR3, as DNA: TGTGCCAGCAGTTCCCGGACAGGGCTGGGCTACACCTTC. It translates to CASSSRTGLGYTF.

The chain combines TRBV27 with TRBJ2-1; TRBD2 is a possible D gene (6 bases). CDR3 length: 11 residues. V dropped 6 bases and J dropped 9 bases, with 9 bases sitting between them. Germline assignment: CDR1 MNHEY and CDR2 SMNVEV (reference sequence). The CDR3 DNA reads as TGTGCCAGCAGCCCGGGAGTTGAGCAGTTCTTC. It encodes CASSPGVEQFF.

DNA for the CDR3: TGTGCCAGCAGCATACAGGGACGACAGCCCCAGCATTTT. Protein: CASSIQGRQPQHF. The chain joins TRBV7-2 to TRBJ1-5; D is perhaps TRBD1 (6 bases). The CDR3 is 13 residues long. Germline-derived CDR1 and CDR2 are SGHTA and FQGNSA. Trimming left V 5 bases short and J 7 bases short, with 12 bases between.

The CDR3 sequence: CASSLALTGKGDEQYF. The CDR3 DNA sequence: TGCGCCAGCAGCTTGGCCCTGACAGGGAAAGGGGACGAGCAGTACTTC. The rearrangement uses TRBV5-1 and TRBJ2-7; 7 bases fit TRBD1. Germline V CDR1 and CDR2: SGHRS, YFSETQ. Losses at the gene ends were 0 bases for V and 5 bases for J; bases not matched to a gene: 11. This CDR3 is built from 16 residues.

The J gene is TRBJ2-7, the V gene TRBV5-1, with 7 nucleotides matching TRBD2. Germline V gene lookup returns CDR1 SGHRS and CDR2 YFSETQ. There are 14 residues in the CDR3. V was pared by 6 bases and J by 2 bases, with 8 bases of the junction left unmatched. CDR3 DNA: TGCGCCAGCACCCCTAGCGGCACGGCCTACGAGCAGTACTTC. It is translated as CASTPSGTAYEQYF. The full variable domain, with the rest looked up from reference TRBV5-1 and TRBJ2-7, is KAGVTQTPRYLIKTRGQQVTLSCSPISGHRSVSWYQQTPGQGLQFLFEYFSETQRNKGNFPGRFSGRQFSNSRSEMNVSTLELGDSALYLCASTPSGTAYEQYFGPGTRLTVT.

The chain recombines TRBV11-2 with TRBJ2-7, with D possibly TRBD2 on 6 matching bases. Germline CDR1 SGHAT, CDR2 FQNNGV. The germline V and J ends were trimmed by 0 bases and 0 bases, with 18 bases remaining between them. This CDR3 spans 18 amino acids. CDR3 bases: TGTGCCAGCAGCTTAGAACCGGGGGTAAAGGAGAGCTCCTACGAGCAGTACTTC. Protein product: CASSLEPGVKESSYEQYF. The whole variable domain, remainder taken from reference TRBV11-2 and TRBJ2-7, is EAGVAQSPRYKIIEKRQSVAFWCNPISGHATLYWYQQILGQGPKLLIQFQNNGVVDDSQLPKDRFSAERLKGVDSTLKIQPAKLEDSAVYLCASSLEPGVKESSYEQYFGPGTRLTVT.

The V gene is TRBV7-8, the J gene TRBJ2-4; the match to TRBD1 covers 8 bases. Looked up from germline, CDR1 is SGHVS and CDR2 is FQNEAQ. The CDR3 contains 15 residues. The V segment lost 4 bases and the J segment 6 bases; nucleotides outside the gene matches: 8. The CDR3 is CASSSRWTGINIQYF. CDR3 DNA: TGTGCCAGCAGCTCTCGTTGGACAGGGATAAACATTCAGTACTTC.

This chain uses TRBV24-1 with TRBJ1-1; 10 bases match TRBD1. This CDR3 has 13 amino acids. Trimming cost V 9 bases and J 6 bases; bases outside gene matches: 6. Germline assignment: CDR1 KGHDR and CDR2 SFDVKD. CDR3 nucleotides: TGTGCCACCTCGGGGACAGGGGACTCTGAAGCTTTCTTT. Its protein is CATSGTGDSEAFF.

This clone is a singleton in its sample. The chain carries TRBV4-1 and TRBJ2-3; D gene unclear. Looked up from germline, CDR1 is MGHRA and CDR2 is YSYEKL. V was pared by 1 base and J by 3 bases, with 20 bases between. This CDR3 spans 18 amino acids. The CDR3 loop is CASSQGGSWIEETDTQYF. DNA of the CDR3: TGCGCCAGCAGCCAAGGTGGGTCTTGGATAGAGGAGACAGATACGCAGTATTTT.

This chain uses TRBV12-3 or TRBV12-4 with TRBJ2-1; TRBD1 might be the D (7 bases). CDR3 length: 12 residues. Trimming pared 2 bases from V and 13 bases from J, leaving 12 bases between. As DNA, the CDR3 is TGTGCCAGCAGTTTACACCAGGGGGGCCAGTTCTTC. This translates into CASSLHQGGQFF.

V gene TRBV5-1 combines with J gene TRBJ1-1; tentatively, D is TRBD1 (6 bases). Trimming stripped 4 bases from V and 8 bases from J, with 21 bases between. Germline V lookup: CDR1 SGHRS, CDR2 YFSETQ. The CDR3 runs 15 residues. The CDR3 DNA sequence: TGCGCCAGCAGCAGACCCGGGGGGCGGCTTCCCGAAGCTTTCTTT. Protein: CASSRPGGRLPEAFF. Complete variable domain (other parts from reference TRBV5-1 and TRBJ1-1): KAGVTQTPRYLIKTRGQQVTLSCSPISGHRSVSWYQQTPGQGLQFLFEYFSETQRNKGNFPGRFSGRQFSNSRSEMNVSTLELGDSALYLCASSRPGGRLPEAFFGQGTRLTVV.

V and J are TRBV6-5 and TRBJ1-2, with a possible D match to TRBD1 (6 bases). The CDR3 runs 15 residues. Per germline, CDR1 MNHEY and CDR2 SVGAGI. The germline V and J ends were trimmed by 6 bases and 11 bases, with 25 bases remaining between them. CDR3 region: CASRRQPRDTISYTF. The CDR3 nucleotides read TGTGCCAGCAGACGCCAACCTCGGGACACCATTTCTTACACCTTC.

This clone appeared a single time. The chain is built from TRBV9 and TRBJ1-1; tentatively, D is TRBD1 (6 bases). Trimming pared 0 bases from V and 2 bases from J, leaving 8 bases between. Germline V gene sequence: CDR1 SGDLS, CDR2 YYNGEE. This CDR3 has 14 amino acids. CDR3: CASSVGTANTEAFF. The CDR3 DNA is TGTGCCAGCAGCGTAGGGACAGCCAACACTGAAGCTTTCTTT.

This clone came up a few times. The chain uses TRBV7-9 and TRBJ1-1; 9 nucleotides match TRBD1. V lost 5 bases, J lost 0 bases, and 7 bases stayed unmatched. CDR3 length equals 16 residues. Germline-derived CDR1 and CDR2 are SEHNR and FQNEAQ (reference sequence). The chain's CDR3 is CASSRAGQGLNTEAFF. CDR3 nucleotide sequence: TGTGCCAGCAGCCGCGCGGGACAGGGATTGAACACTGAAGCTTTCTTT. Looking up the rest from reference TRBV7-9 and TRBJ1-1 gives the full variable domain: DTGVSQNPRHKITKRGQNVTFRCDPISEHNRLYWYRQTLGQGPEFLTYFQNEAQLEKSRLLSDRFSAERPKGSFSTLEIQRTEQGDSAMYLCASSRAGQGLNTEAFFGQGTRLTVV.

The chain links TRBV19 to TRBJ1-4; no clear D gene. V shed 5 bases and J shed 3 bases, with 19 bases lying between them. There are 17 residues in the CDR3. Per germline, CDR1 LNHDA and CDR2 SQIVND (reference sequence). CDR3 nucleotide sequence: TGTGCCAGTAGTCCCCCCGTGTGGGCGCCGGCTAATGAAAAACTGTTTTTT. Protein product: CASSPPVWAPANEKLFF.

The chain joins TRBV3-1 (or the pseudogene TRBV3-2) to TRBJ2-5; TRBD2 is a possible D gene (5 bases). Trimming left V 2 bases short and J 5 bases short, with 12 bases between. The CDR3 totals 14 residues. Germline CDR1 and CDR2: LGHDT and YNNKEL (reference sequence). The CDR3 reads CASSQFSGKETQYF. The CDR3 nucleotides are TGTGCCAGCAGCCAATTCTCCGGGAAGGAGACCCAGTACTTC.

This clone appeared a few times. The V call is TRBV2, the J call TRBJ1-6; a weak D match, TRBD1 (5 bases). CDR3 size: 14 residues. From germline, CDR1 is SNHLY and CDR2 FYNNEI. Deletions cut 2 bases from V and 9 bases from J, with 11 bases between. CDR3 DNA: TGTGCCAGCAGTGAATGGGGGGTGAGTTCACCCCTCCACTTT. This gives the protein CASSEWGVSSPLHF.